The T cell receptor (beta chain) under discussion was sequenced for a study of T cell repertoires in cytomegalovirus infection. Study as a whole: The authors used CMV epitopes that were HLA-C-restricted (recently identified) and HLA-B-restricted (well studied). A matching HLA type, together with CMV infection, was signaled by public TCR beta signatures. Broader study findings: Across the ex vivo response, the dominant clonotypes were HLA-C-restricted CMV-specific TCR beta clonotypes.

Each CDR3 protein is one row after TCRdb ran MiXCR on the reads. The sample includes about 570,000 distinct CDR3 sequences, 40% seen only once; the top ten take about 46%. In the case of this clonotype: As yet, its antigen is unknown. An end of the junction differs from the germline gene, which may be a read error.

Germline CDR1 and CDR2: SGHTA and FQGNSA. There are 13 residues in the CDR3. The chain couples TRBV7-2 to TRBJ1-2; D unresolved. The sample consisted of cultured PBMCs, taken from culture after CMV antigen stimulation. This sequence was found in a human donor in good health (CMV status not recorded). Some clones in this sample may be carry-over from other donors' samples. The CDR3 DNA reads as TGTGCCAGCAACTTAACTCGGGACTATGGCTACACCTTC. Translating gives CASNLTRDYGYTF.